These T cell receptor beta chains were read from a single sample in a study of blood T cell repertoires in COVID-19. This table comes from immunoSEQ multiplex PCR, and its TCRdb copy is limited to in-frame clones, with some not included. The table records roughly 200,000 clones, just under 90% of them present only once. Sequenced material: PBMCs or T cells enriched from blood (not recorded which). The receptors stem from a woman in her thirties with acute COVID-19. Each CDR3 is given with its conserved first and last residue. Part of the rows lack a size; the others show once, few, many or a class for expanded clones.

len	v_gene	abundance	j_gene	CDR3aa
15	TRBV28	.	TRBJ2-1	CASRAGDGVYNEQFF
14	TRBV28	.	TRBJ2-5	CASSHTGIQETQYF
15	TRBV24-1	.	TRBJ2-3	CATSDYDSSTDTQYF
16	TRBV27	.	TRBJ1-4	CASSLSSSRTNEKLFF
16	TRBV7-9	.	TRBJ1-1	CASSLGATGGHTEAFF
14	TRBV5-1	once	TRBJ2-5	CASSLAGRQETQYF
15	TRBV6-5	many	TRBJ2-1	CASTWTANSYNEQFF
14	TRBV9	.	TRBJ1-2	CASSVDSRDYGYTF
13	TRBV29-1	.	TRBJ1-2	CSVEELRNYGYTF
15	TRBV19	.	TRBJ2-7	CASSIGQDFSYEQYF
11	TRBV6-5	.	TRBJ1-5	CASRGDQPQHF
16	TRBV2	.	TRBJ2-1	CASSAVSGITGNEQFF
13	TRBV5-4	.	TRBJ2-3	CASSLSQPDTQYF
14	TRBV7-6	.	TRBJ2-1	CASSLTSGYNEQFF
13	TRBV28	.	TRBJ1-3	CASEVPGGNTIYF
15	TRBV6-1	.	TRBJ2-7	CASSEAWTHSYEQYF
16	TRBV7-2	.	TRBJ1-6	CASSLEGQILNSPLHF
17	TRBV5-4	.	TRBJ2-2	CASSPRTGYPSTGELFF
16	TRBV27	.	TRBJ2-1	CASSLVGDDRDNEQFF
16	TRBV27	.	TRBJ1-5	CASSEDRGGGNQPQHF
14	TRBV6-4	few	TRBJ2-2	CASGREGGTGELFF
14	TRBV15	.	TRBJ1-2	CATSPGTGFYGYTF
15	TRBV3-1/TRBV3-2	.	TRBJ2-7	CASSQGRSASYEQYF
14	TRBV14	.	TRBJ2-1	CASSPRLQGSEQFF
16	TRBV9	.	TRBJ2-3	CASSGGSSGGTDTQYF
16	TRBV4-2	.	TRBJ1-2	CASSQEGANTNYGYTF
15	TRBV4-3	once	TRBJ2-7	CASSQVWAGAGEQYF
20	TRBV28	once	TRBJ2-3	CASRPGGEISFSTSTDTQYF
15	TRBV5-1	.	TRBJ1-6	CASSPLSGGDSPLHF
15	TRBV18	.	TRBJ2-2	CASSRNREHTGELFF
14	TRBV4-3	.	TRBJ2-3	CASSQAAGLDTQYF
16	TRBV5-1	.	TRBJ2-4	CASSVEGGLAKNIQYF
11	TRBV7-9	.	TRBJ1-6	CASSLMGVFHF
17	TRBV6-2/TRBV6-3	.	TRBJ2-1	CASSPTAGASGNNEQFF
16	TRBV19	.	TRBJ2-4	CASSPPGLGQGNIQYF
15	TRBV27	few	TRBJ2-4	CASRGLFTSGGIQYF
12	TRBV5-1	.	TRBJ2-7	CASSTNTYEQYF
13	TRBV30	.	TRBJ2-7	CAWSADRGYEQYF